The 19 T cell receptor beta chains below come from one sample, sequenced in a study of Ad26.COV2.S vaccination and SARS-CoV-2 variants. Clones were read by immunoSEQ multiplex PCR, and TCRdb kept only the in-frame ones, dropping some. The sample includes over 130,000 clones, roughly 88% of them seen just once. Sequencing was performed on peripheral blood, taken after recovery from COVID-19. Receptor source: a human donor who had recovered from COVID-19.

This clone showed up just once. The chain is built from TRBV19 and TRBJ1-1, with 7 bases identical to TRBD1. Trimming cost V 8 bases and J 6 bases; bases outside gene matches: 9. CDR1 is LNHDA and CDR2 is SQIVND in the germline V gene (reference sequence). The CDR3 sequence is 13 residues long. CDR3 in DNA: TGTGCCAGTTCGAACAGGGGTTTCTCTGAAGCTTTCTTT. Protein product: CASSNRGFSEAFF.

The chain carries TRBV6-5 and TRBJ2-7; 10 nucleotides match TRBD1. The CDR3 spans 14 residues. With 4 bases clipped from V and 6 bases from J, the junction kept 6 bases outside the gene matches. Germline V CDR1 and CDR2: MNHEY, SVGAGI. The chain's CDR3 is CASSSGDRGSEQYF. Here the CDR3 DNA reads TGTGCCAGCAGTTCCGGGGACAGGGGAAGCGAGCAGTACTTC.

The chain uses TRBV5-6 and TRBJ1-3; no clear D gene. The germline V and J ends were trimmed by 4 bases and 1 base, with 18 bases remaining between them. Germline V CDR1 and CDR2: SGHDT, YYEEEE. This CDR3 has 17 residues. CDR3 DNA: TGTGCCAGCAGCCTACGGGCCCCTACTCGGTCTGGAAACACCATATATTTT. This encodes CASSLRAPTRSGNTIYF.

J is TRBJ1-3 and V is TRBV29-1; D gene ambiguous. Trimming left V 3 bases short and J 1 base short, with 7 bases between. CDR1 SQVTM and CDR2 ANQGSEA come from the germline V gene. CDR3 size: 13 residues. The CDR3 spells CSVDSGSGNTIYF. CDR3 in DNA: TGCAGCGTTGATTCGGGTTCTGGAAACACCATATATTTT.

The chain recombines TRBV20-1 with TRBJ2-1, with D uncertain. This CDR3 has 13 amino acids. The V end lost 3 bases, the J end lost 2 bases, and 8 bases lay between the germline ends. The germline CDR1 and CDR2 sequences are DFQATT and SNEGSKA (reference sequence). The chain's CDR3 is CSASSRTYNEQFF. In nucleotides, the CDR3 is TGCAGTGCTAGTTCCAGGACCTACAATGAGCAGTTCTTC.

V gene TRBV5-1 combines with J gene TRBJ1-2; no definite D call. The CDR3 sequence is 13 residues long. The ends were cut back, 1 base at V and 4 bases at J, with 8 bases in the middle. The germline V gene encodes CDR1 SGHRS and CDR2 YFSETQ. The CDR3 nucleotides read TGCGCCAGCAGCTTGCAACCTGGCTATGGCTACACCTTC. Translated: CASSLQPGYGYTF.

A remark on this clone: Sequence at one end of the junction differs from germline and may be a read error. The same CDR3 also results from other DNA sequences found in this sample. The J gene is TRBJ1-2, the V gene TRBV29-1; D not certain. Looked up from germline, CDR1 is SQVTM and CDR2 is ANQGSEA. The CDR3 contains 12 residues. The chain's CDR3 is CSAPSVGGGYTF. CDR3 DNA sequence: TGCAGCGCCCCCAGCGTAGGAGGTGGCTACACCTTT.

The chain carries TRBV28 and TRBJ1-1; maybe TRBD1 (6 bases). The CDR3 is made up of 16 amino acids. V was shortened by 7 bases and J by 0 bases, with 18 bases between the two germline ends. Germline V gene sequence: CDR1 MDHEN, CDR2 SYDVKM. In nucleotides, the CDR3 is TGTGCCAGCAATCCTTTAGTGGGGGACATGAACACTGAAGCTTTCTTT. This sequence encodes CASNPLVGDMNTEAFF.

The J gene is TRBJ2-3, the V gene TRBV28; D assignment may be TRBD1 or TRBD2 (6 bases each). The CDR3 consists of 16 residues. Trimming left V 7 bases short and J 6 bases short, with 23 bases between. Germline V gene lookup returns CDR1 MDHEN and CDR2 SYDVKM. In DNA form, the CDR3 reads TGTGCCAGCACCCTAAAAACGGGGGCCTCAAGTGATACGCAGTATTTT. It yields the protein CASTLKTGASSDTQYF.

The J gene is TRBJ2-5, the V gene TRBV4-3; the match to TRBD1 covers 10 bases. Trimming removed 0 bases from V and 1 base from J; junction bases left unmatched: 2. The germline gives CDR1 LGHNA, CDR2 YSLEER. CDR3 length: 16 residues. The CDR3 sequence is CASSQDRDRGQETQYF. CDR3 DNA sequence: TGCGCCAGCAGCCAAGACCGGGACAGGGGCCAAGAGACCCAGTACTTC.

The V call is TRBV28, the J call TRBJ1-2, with D possibly being TRBD1 (5 bases). The germline V and J ends were trimmed by 3 bases and 1 base, with 15 bases remaining between them. The CDR3 consists of 16 residues. The V gene's germline CDR1 is MDHEN and CDR2 SYDVKM. The CDR3 spells CASSFPDSDLNYGYTF. Here the CDR3 DNA reads TGTGCCAGCAGTTTTCCCGACAGCGACCTTAACTATGGCTACACCTTC.

The chain couples TRBV27 to TRBJ1-1, with TRBD1 matching 7 bases. The CDR3 has 12 residues. The trim removed 6 bases at V and 4 bases at J, leaving 2 bases unmatched. Germline V gene data show CDR1 as MNHEY and CDR2 as SMNVEV (reference sequence). As DNA, the CDR3 is TGTGCCAGCAGACAGGGGTCCACTGAAGCTTTCTTT. Amino acid sequence: CASRQGSTEAFF.

V gene TRBV7-9 combines with J gene TRBJ2-7, with D perhaps TRBD1 or TRBD2 (7 bases each). Between the trimmed V and J ends, which lost 5 bases and 6 bases, there was a span of 23 bases. Per germline, CDR1 SEHNR and CDR2 FQNEAQ (reference sequence). The CDR3 has 16 residues. The CDR3, as DNA: TGTGCCAGCAGCACGCAGGGGGGGCGGGGTGGAGGCGAGCAGTACTTC. Translated: CASSTQGGRGGGEQYF.

This clone occurred once. J is TRBJ1-5 and V is TRBV4-3; D perhaps matches TRBD1 (6 bases). Trimming took off 4 bases at V and 8 bases at J, with 12 bases between the two ends. The CDR3 is made up of 13 amino acids. The germline CDR1 and CDR2 sequences are LGHNA and YSLEER. The CDR3 protein is CASSPTGGKPQHF. The CDR3 DNA follows: TGCGCCAGCAGCCCGACAGGAGGAAAGCCCCAGCATTTT.

The V gene is TRBV5-1, the J gene TRBJ1-5; possibly TRBD1 for D (6 bases). Germline CDR1 and CDR2: SGHRS and YFSETQ. The CDR3 has 16 amino acids. V was cut by 0 bases and J by 2 bases, with 12 bases left in between. The CDR3 spells CASSLVPQGGNQPQHF. For the CDR3, the DNA is TGCGCCAGCAGCTTGGTACCACAGGGAGGCAATCAGCCCCAGCATTTT.

For the CDR3, the DNA is TGTGCCAGCAGCTTAGATAGGGACAGGTATAATTCACCCCTCCACTTT. Amino acids: CASSLDRDRYNSPLHF. V is TRBV7-2 and J is TRBJ1-6; 8 nucleotides align to TRBD1. CDR1 SGHTA and CDR2 FQGNSA come from the germline V gene. V shed 1 base and J 4 bases; nucleotides not matched to a gene: 3. The CDR3 runs to 16 residues.

J is TRBJ1-2 and V is TRBV6-5; D not certain. This CDR3 has 15 amino acids. V lost 3 bases to trimming and J lost 4 bases, with 15 bases between them. From germline, CDR1 is MNHEY and CDR2 SVGAGI. CDR3 sequence: CASSYQTDTPYGYTF. The CDR3 DNA follows: TGTGCCAGCAGTTATCAAACAGACACTCCCTATGGCTACACCTTC.

The chain employs TRBV9 and TRBJ2-1, with a weak D call TRBD2 (5 bases). Germline CDR1 reads SGDLS; CDR2 reads YYNGEE. Trimming pared 2 bases from V and 9 bases from J, leaving 9 bases between. The CDR3 totals 12 residues. The CDR3: CASSVGGGEQFF. The CDR3 nucleotides are TGTGCCAGCAGCGTTGGTGGAGGTGAGCAGTTCTTC.

V usage is TRBV14 and J usage is TRBJ1-6; D might be TRBD1 (5 bases). Germline V gene data show CDR1 as SGHDN and CDR2 as FVKESK. CDR3 length equals 17 residues. Trimming stripped 1 base from V and 9 bases from J, with 19 bases between. The CDR3 is CASSQGIVVGDRSPLHF. The CDR3 nucleotides read TGTGCCAGCAGCCAAGGAATTGTGGTAGGGGATCGTTCACCCCTCCACTTT.